A single sample gave rise to the 14 T cell receptor beta chains below, sequenced in a study of blood T cell repertoires in COVID-19. TCRdb keeps only in-frame clones here, not all; method: immunoSEQ multiplex PCR. The repertoire includes roughly 200,000 clones, roughly 78% of them detected once, and 2.5% to 3% sits in the top ten. Source material: peripheral blood. All receptors derive from a woman older than 75 with active or convalescent COVID-19.

The chain is built from TRBV7-3 and TRBJ2-3; 7 bases align to TRBD1. The CDR3 length is 14 residues. Trimming cost V 4 bases and J 0 bases; bases outside gene matches: 1. Germline CDR1 is SGHTA and CDR2 is FQGTGA. DNA of the CDR3: TGTGCCAGCAGCTCGACAGGGAGCACAGATACGCAGTATTTT. It codes for CASSSTGSTDTQYF.

The chain combines TRBV5-1 with TRBJ1-1; TRBD1 agrees at 7 bases. Trimming took 5 bases from V and 1 from J; bases not matched to a gene: 8. Germline V gene sequence: CDR1 SGHRS, CDR2 YFSETQ. The CDR3 loop spans 15 amino acids. The CDR3 bases are TGCGCCAGCAGAATCGGACAGGTCAAGAACACTGAAGCTTTCTTT. Translation gives CASRIGQVKNTEAFF. The whole variable domain, filled in from reference TRBV5-1 and TRBJ1-1, reads KAGVTQTPRYLIKTRGQQVTLSCSPISGHRSVSWYQQTPGQGLQFLFEYFSETQRNKGNFPGRFSGRQFSNSRSEMNVSTLELGDSALYLCASRIGQVKNTEAFFGQGTRLTVV.

This clone has just one count. The chain combines TRBV18 with TRBJ2-7, with TRBD1 as a possible D gene (6 bases). Trimming removed 0 bases at V and 0 bases at J, with 12 bases between. The germline V gene encodes CDR1 KGHSH and CDR2 LQKENI. The CDR3 runs to 16 residues. The CDR3 region is CASSPPGGLVSYEQYF. CDR3 sequence (DNA): TGTGCCAGCTCACCACCAGGGGGTCTCGTCTCCTACGAGCAGTACTTC.

The chain employs TRBV10-3 and TRBJ2-5; D might be TRBD2 (5 bases). The CDR3 runs to 15 residues. CDR1 is ENHRY, CDR2 SYGVKD, per germline. Trimming took off 0 bases at V and 5 bases at J, with 13 bases between the two ends. In DNA, the CDR3 is TGTGCCATCAGTGAGTCGAACGGAGGTCAGGAGACCCAGTACTTC. It specifies CAISESNGGQETQYF.

This chain uses TRBV5-1 with TRBJ2-1; TRBD2 aligns across 14 bases. V lost 4 bases and J lost 6; bases outside the gene matches: 3. The CDR3 length is 15 residues. Germline CDR1 SGHRS, CDR2 YFSETQ. CDR3 coding DNA: TGCGCCAGCAGCGAGACTAGCGGGGGGGCCAATGAGCAGTTCTTC. As protein: CASSETSGGANEQFF. Using reference TRBV5-1 and TRBJ2-1 for the parts outside the CDR3, the full variable domain is KAGVTQTPRYLIKTRGQQVTLSCSPISGHRSVSWYQQTPGQGLQFLFEYFSETQRNKGNFPGRFSGRQFSNSRSEMNVSTLELGDSALYLCASSETSGGANEQFFGPGTRLTVL.

The V call is TRBV12-3 or TRBV12-4, the J call TRBJ1-2, with 7 bases that match TRBD1. Unmatched junction bases numbered 8, after V lost 4 bases and J lost 9 bases. The CDR3 is made up of 13 amino acids. The CDR3 is CASSWTGGNSYTF. The CDR3 DNA sequence: TGTGCCAGCAGTTGGACAGGCGGAAATAGCTACACCTTC.

The chain uses TRBV30 and TRBJ2-5; D gene uncertain. The CDR3 consists of 14 residues. Germline V gene lookup returns CDR1 GTSNPN and CDR2 SVGIG (reference sequence). Trimming took 2 bases from V and 3 from J, leaving 13 bases between them. In DNA form, the CDR3 reads TGTGCCTGGAGTCCATCTTTACAGAAAGAGACCCAGTACTTC. This encodes CAWSPSLQKETQYF.

The V and J genes are TRBV6-5 and TRBJ1-5; 8 bases fit TRBD1. V lost 9 bases to trimming and J lost 4 bases; unmatched junction nucleotides: 8. Germline V CDR1 and CDR2: MNHEY, SVGAGI. The CDR3 extends over 14 amino acids. The CDR3 region has the DNA TGTGCCAGAAACCGGGACAGGATAAATCAGCCCCAGCATTTT. Protein sequence: CARNRDRINQPQHF.

This sequence joins TRBV29-1 and TRBJ1-3, with D hard to call. Trimming pared 4 bases from V and 0 bases from J, leaving 7 bases between. Germline CDR1 and CDR2: SQVTM and ANQGSEA. The CDR3 has 13 amino acids. CDR3 nucleotides: TGCAGCGTTGCATTTCCCTCTGGAAACACCATATATTTT. Encoded protein: CSVAFPSGNTIYF.

The rearrangement joins TRBV4-1 to TRBJ2-5; possible D gene TRBD1, 6 bases. Germline V lookup: CDR1 MGHRA, CDR2 YSYEKL. The CDR3 runs 14 residues. Trimming took off 8 bases at V and 5 bases at J, with 18 bases between the two ends. CDR3 residues: CASGPGGSIETQYF. DNA of the CDR3: TGCGCCAGCGGACCTGGGGGCAGTATTGAGACCCAGTACTTC.

The chain links TRBV5-1 to TRBJ1-1, with D tentatively TRBD1 (5 bases). V was cut by 1 base and J by 0 bases, with 10 bases left in between. This CDR3 has 15 amino acids. In germline, CDR1 is SGHRS, CDR2 YFSETQ. The CDR3 reads CASSLSQGMNTEAFF. CDR3 DNA sequence: TGCGCCAGCAGCTTGTCCCAGGGTATGAACACTGAAGCTTTCTTT.

CDR3 residues: CASSLISSGNTIYF. The CDR3, as DNA: TGTGCCAGCAGCTTAATTAGCTCTGGAAACACCATATATTTT. The genes are TRBV5-6 and TRBJ1-3; D gene ambiguous. V was clipped by 2 bases and J by 0 bases, with 6 bases between them. The length of the CDR3 is 14 residues. Germline CDR1 reads SGHDT; CDR2 reads YYEEEE.

The chain uses TRBV6-5 and TRBJ2-2; D is possibly TRBD2 (5 bases). V gave up 7 bases and J gave up 7 bases, with 16 bases separating them. This CDR3 spans 14 amino acids. Germline values: CDR1 MNHEY, CDR2 SVGAGI. Here the CDR3 reads CASKLLGSYGELFF. The DNA for the CDR3 is TGTGCCAGCAAGTTACTAGGGTCCTACGGGGAGCTGTTTTTT.

The chain employs TRBV9 and TRBJ2-3, with 8 bases matching TRBD2. J lost 2 bases, V lost 0 bases, and 5 bases had no gene match. Germline V gene lookup returns CDR1 SGDLS and CDR2 YYNGEE. The CDR3 spans 16 residues. CDR3 residues: CASSVVAGKTTDTQYF. The CDR3 DNA reads as TGTGCCAGCAGCGTAGTAGCGGGGAAGACCACAGATACGCAGTATTTT.